This T cell receptor (beta chain) stems from a study of shared clonotypes between healthy human individuals. Whole-study results and caveats: Generally, naive subsets (rather than memory subsets) showed larger estimated richness.

In the case of this clone: What it recognizes is unknown. The sample has other DNA sequences that encode this CDR3 too.

Trimming took 5 bases from V and 4 from J; bases not matched to a gene: 5. The germline CDR1 and CDR2 sequences are SGHTA and FQGNSA. The CDR3 loop spans 13 amino acids. Execution of the assay was at deep level. Using immunoSEQ multiplex PCR, the repertoire was profiled, and TCRdb retains in-frame clones only, with some absent. The repertoire holds under 650,000 clones, with 90% to 96% as singletons. The sample was naive CD4+ T cells sorted from blood. Subset: CD45RA+ positively selected. V usage is TRBV7-2 and J usage is TRBJ2-7, with 7 bases identical to TRBD2. The sequence derives from a woman in her twenties or thirties in good health. CDR3 DNA: TGTGCCAGCAGCAGGACTAGTGGGTACGAGCAGTACTTC. It codes for CASSRTSGYEQYF.